The sequence of this T cell receptor (beta chain) was determined in a study of CD8+ T cells in alopecia areata. Study findings and constraints: Lesional tissue from the scalp (especially in alopecia totalis/universalis) showed higher clonality than normal scalp.

Per germline, CDR1 SGHLS and CDR2 HYDKME. There are 16 residues in the CDR3. V was clipped by 2 bases and J by 5 bases; unmatched bases: 9. It was cDNA, reverse transcribed from extracted RNA, that served as the sequencing template. Generated by immunoSEQ multiplex PCR, the TCRdb table keeps only in-frame clones and is missing some. In total the sample includes about 110,000 clones, none of them seen once. This clone has a handful of counts. No antigen is known for it. Mouse gene names and germline throughout. The CDR3 is cut off 4 residues early in the read; its end comes from the germline J gene. The gene calls are TRBV12-2 and TRBJ2-1; TRBD1 matches 9 bases. The sequence came from a C3H/HeJ mouse with alopecia areata. As its MHC haplotype, the strain has H2-k. Sequencing input: lesional skin. The CDR3 DNA, read in part, is TGTGCCAGCTCTCCTCCTGGGACAGGGAAGAATGCT. Protein sequence: CASSPPGTGKNA. The full-length CDR3 reads as CASSPPGTGKNAEQFF.